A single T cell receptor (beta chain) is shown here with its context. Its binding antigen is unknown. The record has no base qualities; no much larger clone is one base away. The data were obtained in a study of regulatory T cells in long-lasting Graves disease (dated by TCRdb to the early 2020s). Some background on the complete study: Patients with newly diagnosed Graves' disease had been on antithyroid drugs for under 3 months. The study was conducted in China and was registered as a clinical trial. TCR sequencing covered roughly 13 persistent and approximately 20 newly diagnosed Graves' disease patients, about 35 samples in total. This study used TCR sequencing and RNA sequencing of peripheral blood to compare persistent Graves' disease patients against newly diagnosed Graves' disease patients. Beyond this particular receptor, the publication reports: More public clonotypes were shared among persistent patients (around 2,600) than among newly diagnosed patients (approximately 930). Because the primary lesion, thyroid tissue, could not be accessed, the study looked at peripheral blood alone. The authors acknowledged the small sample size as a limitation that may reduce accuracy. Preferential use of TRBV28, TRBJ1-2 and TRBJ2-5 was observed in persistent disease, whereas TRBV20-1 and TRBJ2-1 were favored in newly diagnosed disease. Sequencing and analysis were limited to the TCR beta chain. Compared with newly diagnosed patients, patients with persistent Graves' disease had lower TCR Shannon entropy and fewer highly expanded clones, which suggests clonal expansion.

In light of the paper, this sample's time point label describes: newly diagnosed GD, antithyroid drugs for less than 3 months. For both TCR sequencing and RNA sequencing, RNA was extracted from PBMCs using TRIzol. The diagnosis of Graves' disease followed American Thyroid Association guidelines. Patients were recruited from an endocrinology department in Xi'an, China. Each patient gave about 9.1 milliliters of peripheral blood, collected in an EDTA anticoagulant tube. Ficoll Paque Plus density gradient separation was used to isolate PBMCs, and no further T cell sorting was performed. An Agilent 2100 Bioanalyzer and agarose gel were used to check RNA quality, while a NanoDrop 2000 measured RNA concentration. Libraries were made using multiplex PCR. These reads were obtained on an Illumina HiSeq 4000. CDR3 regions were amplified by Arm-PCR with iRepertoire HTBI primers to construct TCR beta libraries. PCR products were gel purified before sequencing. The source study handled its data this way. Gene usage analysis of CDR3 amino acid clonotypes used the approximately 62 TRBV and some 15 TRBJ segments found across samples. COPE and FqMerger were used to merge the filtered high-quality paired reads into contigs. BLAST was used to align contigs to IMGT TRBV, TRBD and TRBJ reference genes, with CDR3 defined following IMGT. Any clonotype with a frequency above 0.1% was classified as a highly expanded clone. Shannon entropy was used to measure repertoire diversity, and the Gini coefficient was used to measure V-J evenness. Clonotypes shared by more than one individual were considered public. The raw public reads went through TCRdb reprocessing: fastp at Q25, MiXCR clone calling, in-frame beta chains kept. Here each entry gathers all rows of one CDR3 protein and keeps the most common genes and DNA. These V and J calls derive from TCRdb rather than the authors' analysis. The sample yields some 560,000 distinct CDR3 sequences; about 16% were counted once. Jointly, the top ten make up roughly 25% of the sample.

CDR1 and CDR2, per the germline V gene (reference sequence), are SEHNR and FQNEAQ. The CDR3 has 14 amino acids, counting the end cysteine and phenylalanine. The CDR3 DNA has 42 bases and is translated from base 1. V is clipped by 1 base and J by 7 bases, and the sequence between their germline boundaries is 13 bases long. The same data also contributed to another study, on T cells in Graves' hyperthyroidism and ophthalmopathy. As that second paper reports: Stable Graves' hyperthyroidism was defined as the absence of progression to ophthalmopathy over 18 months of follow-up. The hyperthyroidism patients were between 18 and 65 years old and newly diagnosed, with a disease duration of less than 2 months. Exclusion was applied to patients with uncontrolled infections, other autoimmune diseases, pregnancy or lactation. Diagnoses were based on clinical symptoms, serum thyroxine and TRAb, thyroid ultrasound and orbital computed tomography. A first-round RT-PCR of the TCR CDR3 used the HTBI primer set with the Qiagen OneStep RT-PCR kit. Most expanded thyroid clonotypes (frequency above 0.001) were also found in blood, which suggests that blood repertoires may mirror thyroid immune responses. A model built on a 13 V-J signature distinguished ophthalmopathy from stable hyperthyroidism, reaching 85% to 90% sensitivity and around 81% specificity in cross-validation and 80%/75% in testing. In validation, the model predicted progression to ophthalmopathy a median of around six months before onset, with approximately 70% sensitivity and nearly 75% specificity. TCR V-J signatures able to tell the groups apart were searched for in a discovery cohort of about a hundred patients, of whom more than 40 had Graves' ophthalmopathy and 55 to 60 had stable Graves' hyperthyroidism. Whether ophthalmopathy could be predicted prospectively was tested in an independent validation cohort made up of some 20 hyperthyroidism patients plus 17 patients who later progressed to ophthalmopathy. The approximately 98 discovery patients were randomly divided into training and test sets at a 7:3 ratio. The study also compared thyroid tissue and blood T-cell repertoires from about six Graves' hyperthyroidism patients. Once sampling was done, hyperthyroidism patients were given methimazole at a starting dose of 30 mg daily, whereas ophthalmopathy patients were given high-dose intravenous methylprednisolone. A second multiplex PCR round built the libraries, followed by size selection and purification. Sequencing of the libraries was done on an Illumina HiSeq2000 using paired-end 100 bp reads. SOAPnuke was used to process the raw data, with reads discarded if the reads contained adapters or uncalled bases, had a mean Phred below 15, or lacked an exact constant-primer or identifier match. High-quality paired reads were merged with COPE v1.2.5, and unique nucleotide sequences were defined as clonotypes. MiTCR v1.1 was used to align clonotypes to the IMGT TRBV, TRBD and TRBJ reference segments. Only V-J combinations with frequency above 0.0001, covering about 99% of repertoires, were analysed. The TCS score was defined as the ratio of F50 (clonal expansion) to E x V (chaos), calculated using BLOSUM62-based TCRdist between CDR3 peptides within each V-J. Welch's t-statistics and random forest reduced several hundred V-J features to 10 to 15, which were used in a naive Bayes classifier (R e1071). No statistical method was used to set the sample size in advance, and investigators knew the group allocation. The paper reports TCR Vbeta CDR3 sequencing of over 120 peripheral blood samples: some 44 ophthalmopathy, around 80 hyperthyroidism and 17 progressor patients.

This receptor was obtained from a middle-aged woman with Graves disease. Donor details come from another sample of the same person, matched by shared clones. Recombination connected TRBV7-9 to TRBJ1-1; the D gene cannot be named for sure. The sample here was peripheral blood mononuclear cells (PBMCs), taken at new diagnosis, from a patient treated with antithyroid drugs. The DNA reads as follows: TGTGCCAGCAGCTTAGTACCAGAGCAACATGAAGCTTTCTTT. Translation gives CASSLVPEQHEAFF.